This T cell receptor beta chain was found in a study of shared clonotypes between healthy human individuals. Original data processing: Filtering differed since immunoSEQ provided only junctions, with no quality scores. Libraries were prepared by immunoSEQ multiplex PCR; TCRdb keeps only in-frame clonotypes and omits some of them. That table gives V, J and clone size, and the DNA gave D and trimming. Of some 2,500,000 clones in the sample, 85% to 95% were seen once. Recent acute infections and vaccinations were absent in the healthy HIV-negative adult donors. Sequencing was done on a sample of naive CD4+ T cells from PBMCs. The sample's subset: CD45RA+ positively selected. This sequence was found in a man aged 18 to 29 in good health. Some clones in this sample may be carry-over from other donors' samples.

The CDR3 loop is CASSRYRGEQFF. CDR3 in DNA: TGTGCCAGCAGCCGCTACAGGGGTGAGCAGTTCTTC. The V and J genes are TRBV4-2 and TRBJ2-1; 7 bases align to TRBD1. Trimming cost V 4 bases and J 9 bases; bases outside gene matches: 3. The CDR3 length is 12 residues. In germline, CDR1 is LGHNA, CDR2 YNFKEQ.